The 32 T cell receptor beta chains below come from one sample, sequenced in a study of blood T cell repertoires in COVID-19. Data came from immunoSEQ multiplex PCR; TCRdb stores just in-frame clones and leaves some out. The profile shows some 150,000 clones, around 83% of them singletons. The specimen was peripheral blood. All receptors derive from a woman aged 60-75 years with acute or convalescent COVID-19.

V is TRBV13 and J is TRBJ2-3, with TRBD2 matching 12 bases. The CDR3 runs to 16 residues. Germline values: CDR1 PRHDT, CDR2 FYEKMQ (reference sequence). The V segment lost 3 bases and the J segment 3 bases; nucleotides outside the gene matches: 4. CDR3: CASSFRTSGATDTQYF. DNA of the CDR3: TGTGCCAGCAGCTTTCGGACTAGCGGGGCTACAGATACGCAGTATTTT.

This chain links TRBV7-8 with TRBJ2-7; D is possibly TRBD1 (6 bases). Trimming removed 1 base from V and 3 bases from J, with 10 bases in between. The CDR3 runs to 14 residues. Germline CDR1 and CDR2: SGHVS and FQNEAQ. The CDR3: CASSLGGRGYEQYF. For the CDR3, the DNA is TGTGCCAGCAGCTTAGGAGGCAGGGGCTACGAGCAGTACTTC.

This clone was seen just once. The rearrangement joins TRBV19 to TRBJ2-3; TRBD2 matches at 9 bases. CDR1 is LNHDA, CDR2 SQIVND, per germline (reference sequence). The CDR3 totals 16 residues. V was pared by 4 bases and J by 4 bases, with 9 bases of the junction left unmatched. The CDR3: CASSSGGAILADTQYF. CDR3 nucleotide sequence: TGTGCCAGTAGTAGCGGGGGGGCGATCTTGGCAGATACGCAGTATTTT.

This clone was counted once. The rearrangement joins TRBV7-9 to TRBJ2-3; D might be TRBD2 (7 bases). This CDR3 is built from 15 residues. Trimming pared 0 bases from V and 5 bases from J, leaving 12 bases between. Looked up from germline, CDR1 is SEHNR and CDR2 is FQNEAQ (reference sequence). CDR3 protein: CASSLAGGRIDTQYF. DNA for the CDR3: TGTGCCAGCAGCTTAGCGGGGGGGCGAATAGATACGCAGTATTTT.

This clone was seen just once. The chain employs TRBV4-1 and TRBJ1-2; perhaps TRBD1 as D (6 bases). Germline CDR1 reads MGHRA; CDR2 reads YSYEKL. This CDR3 spans 15 amino acids. The V and J ends lost 1 base and 0 bases respectively, with 9 bases between them. CDR3 nucleotides: TGCGCCAGCAGCCAAGCGGACAGCCCTAACTATGGCTACACCTTC. Translating it yields CASSQADSPNYGYTF.

This chain links TRBV10-3 with TRBJ2-2; D possibly corresponds to TRBD1 (5 bases). Trimming cost V 6 bases and J 4 bases, with 12 bases left between them. The CDR3 is 14 residues long. Germline V lookup: CDR1 ENHRY, CDR2 SYGVKD. The chain's CDR3 is CAIRPQGFTGELFF. The CDR3 DNA follows: TGTGCCATCAGACCCCAGGGATTCACCGGGGAGCTGTTTTTT.

The chain joins TRBV28 to TRBJ2-7; TRBD2 agrees at 7 bases. Looked up from germline, CDR1 is MDHEN and CDR2 is SYDVKM. The CDR3 spans 15 residues. The V gene end was trimmed by 7 bases and the J gene end by 2 bases; junction bases not matched to a gene: 11. The CDR3 sequence is CASTWGGEQTYEQYF. DNA of the CDR3: TGTGCCAGCACTTGGGGGGGTGAGCAGACCTACGAGCAGTACTTC.

This chain connects TRBV24-1 to TRBJ2-1; 7 nucleotides match TRBD1. The CDR3 loop spans 16 amino acids. The J segment lost 8 bases and the V segment lost 1 base, leaving 10 bases of the junction unmatched. CDR1 is KGHDR, CDR2 SFDVKD, per germline. The CDR3 loop is CATSDLGRQGTHEQFF. The CDR3 DNA sequence: TGTGCCACCAGTGATTTAGGACGACAGGGAACCCATGAGCAGTTCTTC.

CDR3 coding DNA: TGTGCTTCCCTCGAGACAGGGATGAACACTGAAGCTTTCTTT. It specifies CASLETGMNTEAFF. The J gene is TRBJ1-1, the V gene TRBV19, with TRBD1 matching 7 bases. Per germline, CDR1 LNHDA and CDR2 SQIVND (reference sequence). There are 14 residues in the CDR3.

This rearrangement joins TRBV28 to TRBJ2-7, with 8 bases lining up with TRBD2. V was clipped by 4 bases and J by 2 bases; unmatched bases: 7. Germline V gene sequence: CDR1 MDHEN, CDR2 SYDVKM. The CDR3 runs 15 residues. Here the CDR3 reads CASSWGGGRTYEQYF. The CDR3 DNA reads as TGTGCCAGCAGTTGGGGCGGGGGGAGGACCTACGAGCAGTACTTC.

J is TRBJ2-7 and V is TRBV18; the D gene is possibly TRBD2 (5 bases). V lost 3 bases, J lost 3 bases, and 15 bases lay in between. The CDR3 covers 15 residues. CDR1 KGHSH and CDR2 LQKENI come from the germline V gene. CDR3 protein: CASSPNAVGSYEQYF. DNA for the CDR3: TGTGCCAGCTCACCCAACGCTGTGGGGAGCTACGAGCAGTACTTC. The full variable domain, rest sourced from reference TRBV18 and TRBJ2-7, is NAGVMQNPRHLVRRRGQEARLRCSPMKGHSHVYWYRQLPEEGLKFMVYLQKENIIDESGMPKERFSAEFPKEGPSILRIQQVVRGDSAAYFCASSPNAVGSYEQYFGPGTRLTVT.

The chain couples TRBV4-1 to TRBJ2-1, with no clear D. This CDR3 has 16 amino acids. The germline V gene has CDR1 MGHRA and CDR2 YSYEKL. With 3 bases removed from V and 0 bases from J, the gap between germline ends came to 12 bases. The CDR3 region is CASSQVDLISYNEQFF. CDR3 DNA sequence: TGCGCCAGCAGCCAGGTTGACTTGATCTCCTACAATGAGCAGTTCTTC.

The chain combines TRBV2 with TRBJ2-7, with D perhaps TRBD1 (6 bases). V was shortened by 6 bases and J by 3 bases, with 12 bases between the two germline ends. CDR1 SNHLY and CDR2 FYNNEI come from the germline V gene. The length of the CDR3 is 13 residues. This CDR3 is CASSGTLGYEQYF. CDR3 in DNA: TGTGCCAGCAGCGGGACATTGGGCTACGAGCAGTACTTC. Variable domain in full (rest from reference TRBV2 and TRBJ2-7): EPEVTQTPSHQVTQMGQEVILRCVPISNHLYFYWYRQILGQKVEFLVSFYNNEISEKSEIFDDQFSVERPDGSNFTLKIRSTKLEDSAMYFCASSGTLGYEQYFGPGTRLTVT.

The chain carries TRBV5-6 and TRBJ2-7; D is ambiguous. The V and J ends lost 2 bases and 2 bases respectively, with 5 bases between them. Germline lookup yields CDR1 SGHDT and CDR2 YYEEEE. This CDR3 spans 12 amino acids. CDR3 in DNA: TGTGCCAGCAGCTTTGCGCCCTACGAGCAGTACTTC. This sequence encodes CASSFAPYEQYF.

The rearrangement uses TRBV2 and TRBJ2-3, with D possibly TRBD2 on 5 matching bases. Trimming left V 5 bases short and J 2 bases short, with 11 bases between. This CDR3 has 14 residues. CDR1 SNHLY and CDR2 FYNNEI come from the germline V gene. In DNA form, the CDR3 reads TGTGCCAGCAGTTTCACTAGTACCACAGATACGCAGTATTTT. Protein product: CASSFTSTTDTQYF.

This clone was detected a few times. The J gene is TRBJ1-2, the V gene TRBV7-2, with a possible D match to TRBD1 (5 bases). CDR1 and CDR2 (germline): SGHTA, FQGNSA. CDR3 length: 15 residues. The germline V and J ends were trimmed by 7 bases and 2 bases, with 17 bases remaining between them. The CDR3 sequence: CASIQDGGLNYGYTF. The CDR3 coding sequence is TGTGCCAGCATCCAAGACGGGGGACTAAACTATGGCTACACCTTC.

The J gene is TRBJ2-3, the V gene TRBV5-1; 13 bases are a match to TRBD2. CDR1 is SGHRS, CDR2 YFSETQ, per germline. J gave up 1 base and V 5 bases, and 7 bases lay outside the gene matches. The length of the CDR3 is 17 residues. The CDR3 here is CASSYLGTSGGTDTQYF. As DNA, the CDR3 is TGCGCCAGCAGTTATTTGGGGACTAGCGGGGGCACAGATACGCAGTATTTT.

The V gene is TRBV19, the J gene TRBJ1-3; 7 bases map to TRBD1. Germline-derived CDR1 and CDR2 are LNHDA and SQIVND (reference sequence). The CDR3 length is 15 residues. V shed 3 bases and J 4 bases; nucleotides not matched to a gene: 6. CDR3 DNA sequence: TGTGCCAGTAGTATGGGCCGACAGGGAGGAAACACCATATATTTT. Translating gives CASSMGRQGGNTIYF.

This chain connects TRBV11-2 to TRBJ2-7, with D maybe TRBD1 (5 bases). Trimming stripped 5 bases from V and 4 bases from J, with 18 bases between. The CDR3 covers 15 residues. The germline gives CDR1 SGHAT, CDR2 FQNNGV. The CDR3 coding sequence is TGTGCCAGCAGCCCAACAGGTGTCTCCATGTACGAGCAGTACTTC. Its translation: CASSPTGVSMYEQYF.

The J gene is TRBJ1-4, the V gene TRBV28, with D possibly TRBD1 on 6 matching bases. Germline values: CDR1 MDHEN, CDR2 SYDVKM. The V gene lost 6 bases and the J gene lost 4 bases, with 15 bases spanning the gap. The CDR3 extends over 15 amino acids. Here the CDR3 DNA reads TGTGCCAGCAGCCAGACCGGACAGTATAATGAAAAACTGTTTTTT. It yields the protein CASSQTGQYNEKLFF.

J is TRBJ1-2 and V is TRBV11-2, with D uncertain. CDR3 size: 15 residues. Per the germline V gene, CDR1 is SGHAT and CDR2 is FQNNGV. V shed 2 bases and J shed 1 base, with 11 bases lying between them. The CDR3 protein is CASSLSRGGNYGYTF. The DNA of the CDR3 is TGTGCCAGCAGCTTATCGCGGGGAGGTAACTATGGCTACACCTTC.

In nucleotides, the CDR3 is TGTGCCAGCAGCTTCAAGCGGGGGGGTATAGATACGCAGTATTTT. It codes for CASSFKRGGIDTQYF. The chain carries TRBV7-9 and TRBJ2-3; 10 bases are a match to TRBD2. The length of the CDR3 is 15 residues. Germline lookup yields CDR1 SEHNR and CDR2 FQNEAQ (reference sequence). Germline trimming cut 3 bases from V and 5 bases from J; bases unmatched to any gene: 5.

The V gene is TRBV27, the J gene TRBJ1-5, with D unresolved. The V and J ends lost 5 bases and 6 bases respectively, with 8 bases between them. This CDR3 is 12 amino acids long. Germline lookup yields CDR1 MNHEY and CDR2 SMNVEV (reference sequence). The DNA for the CDR3 is TGTGCCAGCAGTCTCCTCGGTCAGCCCCAGCATTTT. Residues: CASSLLGQPQHF.

This chain uses TRBV13 with TRBJ1-1; D is undetermined. This CDR3 has 14 residues. Germline assignment: CDR1 PRHDT and CDR2 FYEKMQ (reference sequence). V was pared by 4 bases and J by 1 base, with 10 bases between. The CDR3 bases are TGTGCCAGCAGCTCTCGACGGGAGAACACTGAAGCTTTCTTT. It is translated as CASSSRRENTEAFF.

The J gene is TRBJ1-2, the V gene TRBV23-1, with 10 bases that match TRBD1. TRBV23-1 is noted as an ORF with a role that remains uncertain. The CDR3 is 15 residues long. V gave up 0 bases and J gave up 4 bases; unmatched junction bases: 2. The CDR3 reads CASSQSGQGGYGYTF. In DNA form, the CDR3 reads TGCGCCAGCAGTCAATCCGGACAGGGGGGCTATGGCTACACCTTC.

V gene TRBV28 combines with J gene TRBJ1-3; TRBD1 aligns across 7 bases. Germline V gene data show CDR1 as MDHEN and CDR2 as SYDVKM. The ends lost 8 bases at V and 3 bases at J; junction bases unmatched: 7. CDR3 size: 14 residues. As DNA, the CDR3 is TGTGCCAGCCTACAGGGGAGTCGTGGAAACACCATATATTTT. Translation gives CASLQGSRGNTIYF. The whole variable domain, filled in from reference TRBV28 and TRBJ1-3, reads DVKVTQSSRYLVKRTGEKVFLECVQDMDHENMFWYRQDPGLGLRLIYFSYDVKMKEKGDIPEGYSVSREKKERFSLILESASTNQTSMYLCASLQGSRGNTIYFGEGSWLTVV.

The chain links TRBV19 to TRBJ2-5; 7 bases line up with TRBD2. With V trimmed by 5 bases and J by 1 base, 7 bases remained unmatched. Germline V CDR1 and CDR2: LNHDA, SQIVND (reference sequence). The CDR3 is 15 residues long. In nucleotides, the CDR3 is TGTGCCAGTAGTCGGGGCGGGGGTGTCCAAGAGACCCAGTACTTC. This encodes CASSRGGGVQETQYF.

This sequence joins TRBV21-1 and TRBJ2-3; the table's D call, TRBD1, has no DNA check behind it. TRBV21-1 is shown as a pseudogene. The CDR3 is 14 residues long. The CDR3, as DNA: TGTGCCAGCACCAGAGGGGCAGGGGAAGATACGCAGTATTTT. Its protein product is CASTRGAGEDTQYF.

A single count supports this clone. The V call is TRBV6-4, the J call TRBJ1-6, with D possibly matching TRBD1 (6 bases). V was cut by 6 bases and J by 10 bases, with 10 bases left in between. CDR3 length equals 12 residues. Germline V gives CDR1 MRHNA, CDR2 SNTAGT. CDR3 loop: CASRTGNSPLHF. CDR3 nucleotides: TGTGCCAGCAGAACAGGGAACTCACCCCTCCACTTT.

The rearrangement uses TRBV19 and TRBJ1-1; 10 nucleotides agree with TRBD1. This CDR3 is 13 amino acids long. The junction had 4 bases not matched to a gene; V was cut back by 3 bases and J by 9 bases. Germline values: CDR1 LNHDA, CDR2 SQIVND (reference sequence). The DNA of the CDR3 is TGTGCCAGTAGTATTACGGGACAGGGGCAAGCTTTCTTT. Translated: CASSITGQGQAFF.

This chain joins TRBV13 and TRBJ1-1, with D possibly TRBD1 on 6 matching bases. The V gene's germline CDR1 is PRHDT and CDR2 FYEKMQ (reference sequence). CDR3 length: 14 residues. Trimming shortened V by 4 bases and J by 6 bases, and 15 bases separated the two germline ends. The CDR3 nucleotides read TGTGCCAGCAGCTACGACAGGCGGAGAGCTGAAGCTTTCTTT. It is translated as CASSYDRRRAEAFF. The complete variable domain, with remaining parts taken from reference TRBV13 and TRBJ1-1, reads AAGVIQSPRHLIKEKRETATLKCYPIPRHDTVYWYQQGPGQDPQFLISFYEKMQSDKGSIPDRFSAQQFSDYHSELNMSSLELGDSALYFCASSYDRRRAEAFFGQGTRLTVV.

The CDR3 sequence: CASSSNRVIGELFF. In DNA, the CDR3 is TGTGCCAGCTCCTCTAACAGGGTTATCGGGGAGCTGTTTTTT. V is TRBV3-1 (or the pseudogene TRBV3-2) and J is TRBJ2-2, with D tentatively TRBD1 (6 bases). Germline lookup yields CDR1 LGHDT and CDR2 YNNKEL (reference sequence). V was shortened by 8 bases and J by 7 bases, with 17 bases between the two germline ends. This CDR3 contains 14 residues.